One TCR beta chain is described in this entry. The antigen remains undetermined. With 0 bases removed from V and 1 base from J, the gap between germline ends came to 7 bases. From germline, CDR1 is SGHRS and CDR2 YFSETQ. This CDR3 region has 14 residues. These data originate in a study of cytomegalovirus exposure and HLA in healthy donors. Study information: The roughly 120 million unique TCR beta sequences, from about 190 million T cells, were found by an earlier analysis. Study-wide results and caveats: When a later analysis compared HLA-associated TCR beta chains with equally common others, the HLA-associated chains turned out to be more clonally expanded and to have lower generation probabilities. When presence/absence was analysed, sequencing depth was taken to be roughly uniform across donors. In an earlier analysis, about 87% or about 30%: the productive usage of most TCR beta V segments.

Primers for the PCR totalled 60 Vbeta and 13 Jbeta. The method was immunoSEQ multiplex PCR; TCRdb's version includes in-frame clones alone and lacks a portion of them. This sample's table reports 53,000 or so clones. V gene TRBV5-1 combines with J gene TRBJ1-1; no reliable D call. The origin of this receptor is a man between 18 and 35 years old in good health and CMV-seropositive. Material for sequencing was PBMCs. The DNA of the CDR3 is TGCGCCAGCAGCTTGGCCGGGGAGAACACTGAAGCTTTCTTT. It codes for CASSLAGENTEAFF.